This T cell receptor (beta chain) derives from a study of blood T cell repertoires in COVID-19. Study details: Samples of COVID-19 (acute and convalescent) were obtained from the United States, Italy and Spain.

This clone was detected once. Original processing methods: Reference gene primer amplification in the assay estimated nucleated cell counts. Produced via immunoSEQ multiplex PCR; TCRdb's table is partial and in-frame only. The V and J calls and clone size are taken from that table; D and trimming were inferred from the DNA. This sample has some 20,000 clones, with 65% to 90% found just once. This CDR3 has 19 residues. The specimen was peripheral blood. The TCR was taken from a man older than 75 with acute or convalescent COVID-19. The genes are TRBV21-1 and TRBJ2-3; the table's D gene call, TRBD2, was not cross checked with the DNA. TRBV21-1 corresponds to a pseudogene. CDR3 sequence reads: CASSKELAGGKLGGDTQYF. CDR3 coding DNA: TGTGCCAGCAGCAAAGAACTAGCGGGGGGGAAATTGGGAGGAGATACGCAGTATTTT.